The entry below gives a single T cell receptor (beta chain) sequence along with its context. Antigen unknown. The source of the sample is a study of cytomegalovirus exposure and HLA in healthy donors. V was pared by 2 bases and J by 3 bases, with 6 bases of the junction left unmatched. The CDR3 totals 15 residues. Germline V lookup: CDR1 SGHRS, CDR2 YFSETQ. Primers included in the PCR were 60 Vbeta and 13 Jbeta primers. The repertoire was sequenced with immunoSEQ multiplex PCR; TCRdb's copy has only in-frame clones and lacks some. The repertoire includes about 180,000 clones, around 81% of them detected once, and about 2.2% sits in the top ten. Study results and caveats: Whilst most TCR sequences proved rare, a subset of public TCRs occurred across many donors. A later analysis reported that several of the most significant clusters appeared to be linked to common viral pathogens, among them Epstein-Barr virus.

The rearrangement joins TRBV5-1 to TRBJ2-3; 7 positions match TRBD2. The sample consisted of PBMCs. The TCR comes from a woman in her 30s in good health and CMV-seronegative. The CDR3 protein is CASSFWGGSTDTQYF. For the CDR3, the DNA is TGCGCCAGCAGCTTTTGGGGGGGGTCTACAGATACGCAGTATTTT.